A single sample gave rise to the 20 T cell receptor beta chains below, sequenced in a study of blood T cell repertoires in COVID-19. Profiling relied on immunoSEQ multiplex PCR, and the TCRdb table lists in-frame clones only, not all of them. This table has about 260,000 clones, roughly 86% appearing once. Input material: peripheral blood. Receptors originate from a man aged 18 to 29 with active or convalescent COVID-19.

The chain has TRBV7-9 and TRBJ2-7; 10 nucleotides match TRBD1. Per germline, CDR1 SEHNR and CDR2 FQNEAQ (reference sequence). Losses at the gene ends were 6 bases for V and 2 bases for J; bases not matched to a gene: 7. The CDR3 totals 15 residues. The CDR3 bases are TGTGCCAGCAGTCATGCCGGGACAGGGGCCTACGAGCAGTACTTC. Amino acids: CASSHAGTGAYEQYF. Using reference TRBV7-9 and TRBJ2-7 for the parts outside the CDR3, the full variable domain is DTGVSQNPRHKITKRGQNVTFRCDPISEHNRLYWYRQTLGQGPEFLTYFQNEAQLEKSRLLSDRFSAERPKGSFSTLEIQRTEQGDSAMYLCASSHAGTGAYEQYFGPGTRLTVT.

The genes are TRBV5-4 and TRBJ2-3; 8 bases map to TRBD1. Germline V lookup: CDR1 SGHNT, CDR2 YYREEE (reference sequence). The J segment lost 4 bases and the V segment lost 5 bases, leaving 12 bases of the junction unmatched. The CDR3 sequence is 16 residues long. In DNA form, the CDR3 reads TGTGCCAGCAGGCGGGTCGGGACAGGAGGTCCAGATACGCAGTATTTT. This encodes CASRRVGTGGPDTQYF.

The chain combines TRBV6-5 with TRBJ2-6, with a tentative D call TRBD1 (5 bases). This CDR3 region has 14 residues. V shed 10 bases and J shed 0 bases, with 10 bases lying between them. Germline CDR1 is MNHEY and CDR2 is SVGAGI. The CDR3 nucleotides are TGTGCCACTAACACAGGCTCTGGGGCCAACGTCCTGACTTTC. It translates to CATNTGSGANVLTF.

The CDR3 here is CASSDTGNRKLFF. As DNA, the CDR3 is TGTGCCAGCAGTGATACAGGGAACCGAAAACTGTTTTTT. This rearrangement joins TRBV2 to TRBJ1-4; a weak D match, TRBD1 (6 bases). Germline V gene data show CDR1 as SNHLY and CDR2 as FYNNEI. The CDR3 consists of 13 residues. V shed 3 bases and J shed 10 bases, with 12 bases lying between them.

The V and J genes are TRBV6-1 and TRBJ2-7; 9 positions agree with TRBD1. The germline V gene has CDR1 MNHNS and CDR2 SASEGT. V dropped 1 base and J dropped 2; count of bases not matched to a gene: 12. This CDR3 is 18 amino acids long. The CDR3 sequence is CASSEGVRGQGFPYEQYF. The CDR3 bases are TGTGCCAGCAGTGAAGGGGTGCGAGGACAGGGGTTCCCCTACGAGCAGTACTTC.

V and J are TRBV30 and TRBJ2-5; tentatively, D is TRBD2 (6 bases). The length of the CDR3 is 13 residues. Germline CDR1 and CDR2: GTSNPN and SVGIG (reference sequence). V shed 6 bases and J shed 5 bases, with 16 bases lying between them. CDR3 protein: CACTKTRAETQYF. For the CDR3, the DNA is TGTGCCTGTACCAAGACTAGGGCCGAGACCCAGTACTTC.

V gene TRBV9 combines with J gene TRBJ2-5; TRBD1 matches 7 bases. In germline, CDR1 is SGDLS, CDR2 YYNGEE. The CDR3 runs 14 residues. V trimming: 4 bases; J trimming: 3 bases; junction bases outside the gene matches: 6. CDR3 nucleotide sequence: TGTGCCAGCAGCCCACAACAGGGGAAAGAGACCCAGTACTTC. It yields the protein CASSPQQGKETQYF. The full variable domain, in which reference TRBV9 and TRBJ2-5 provide the parts outside the CDR3, is DSGVTQTPKHLITATGQRVTLRCSPRSGDLSVYWYQQSLDQGLQFLIQYYNGEERAKGNILERFSAQQFPDLHSELNLSSLELGDSALYFCASSPQQGKETQYFGPGTRLLVL.

This clone has a single count. The chain has TRBV5-1 and TRBJ2-7; 7 bases are a match to TRBD2. The ends lost 0 bases at V and 4 bases at J; junction bases unmatched: 10. Germline V gene sequence: CDR1 SGHRS, CDR2 YFSETQ. The CDR3 is 16 residues long. CDR3 protein: CASSLVYSAGPYEQYF. In nucleotides, the CDR3 is TGCGCCAGCAGCTTGGTCTACTCAGCGGGGCCTTACGAGCAGTACTTC.

The V gene is TRBV5-6, the J gene TRBJ1-5; D not resolved. Germline assignment: CDR1 SGHDT and CDR2 YYEEEE. Between the trimmed V and J ends, which lost 3 bases and 7 bases, there was a span of 14 bases. The length of the CDR3 is 14 residues. Written as DNA, the CDR3 is TGTGCCAGCAGCTCCTTCGGGGTCCCGCAGCCCCAGCATTTT. Amino acids: CASSSFGVPQPQHF.

The gene calls are TRBV19 and TRBJ2-1, with 7 bases matching TRBD1. Germline CDR1 and CDR2: LNHDA and SQIVND (reference sequence). The length of the CDR3 is 15 residues. V gave up 9 bases and J gave up 0 bases; unmatched junction bases: 8. The CDR3 DNA follows: TGTGCCAGCCGAGACAGGGAGAGCTCCTACAATGAGCAGTTCTTC. As protein: CASRDRESSYNEQFF.

The DNA for the CDR3 is TGTGCCAGCAGCGTCCGCGTCAGCGGAGAGACCCAGTACTTC. Protein product: CASSVRVSGETQYF. The V gene is TRBV9, the J gene TRBJ2-5; TRBD2 might be the D (5 bases). V lost 2 bases and J 4 bases, leaving 12 bases between the germline ends. The CDR3 covers 14 residues. CDR1 is SGDLS and CDR2 is YYNGEE in the germline V gene.

The chain employs TRBV11-2 and TRBJ2-1, with D possibly matching TRBD2 (5 bases). This CDR3 is built from 13 residues. CDR1 and CDR2 from the germline V gene are SGHAT and FQNNGV. The V end was cut by 5 bases, the J end by 8 bases, with 13 bases between. CDR3 protein: CASSPGSWHEQFF. The CDR3, as DNA: TGTGCCAGCAGCCCGGGGAGCTGGCATGAGCAGTTCTTC.

The CDR3 loop is CASISGESMNTEAFF. Written as DNA, the CDR3 is TGCGCCAGCATATCAGGGGAATCGATGAACACTGAAGCTTTCTTT. This chain connects TRBV23-1 to TRBJ1-1; perhaps TRBD1 as D (6 bases). TRBV23-1 is sorted into the ORF group, with uncertain function. The CDR3 spans 15 residues. The ends were cut back, 7 bases at V and 0 bases at J, with 15 bases in the middle.

This clone appeared once. The chain combines TRBV5-1 with TRBJ1-5, with TRBD1 matching over 8 bases. Germline CDR1 reads SGHRS; CDR2 reads YFSETQ. The ends lost 4 bases at V and 4 bases at J; junction bases unmatched: 10. The length of the CDR3 is 16 residues. The CDR3, as DNA: TGCGCCAGCAGCCCACGACAGGGGAGGAGGAATCAGCCCCAGCATTTT. It yields the protein CASSPRQGRRNQPQHF.

The V call is TRBV7-9, the J call TRBJ2-7, with TRBD2 matching 8 bases. Germline CDR1 reads SEHNR; CDR2 reads FQNEAQ (reference sequence). V shed 5 bases and J 6 bases; nucleotides not matched to a gene: 6. This CDR3 is built from 13 residues. The CDR3 region is CASSRGGGLEQYF. CDR3 in DNA: TGTGCCAGCAGCCGGGGGGGCGGACTCGAGCAGTACTTC.

The gene calls are TRBV12-5 and TRBJ2-1, with 9 bases matching TRBD1. Per the germline V gene, CDR1 is LGHNT and CDR2 is FRNRAP. The CDR3 runs to 17 residues. V was clipped by 4 bases and J by 0 bases; unmatched bases: 7. The CDR3 reads CASGSARTGDSYNEQFF. In DNA form, the CDR3 reads TGTGCTAGTGGTTCCGCTCGGACAGGGGACTCCTACAATGAGCAGTTCTTC.

The chain uses TRBV10-3 and TRBJ2-2; 8 bases match TRBD2. The CDR3 consists of 17 residues. J lost 0 bases, V lost 4 bases, and 7 bases had no gene match. Germline CDR1 ENHRY, CDR2 SYGVKD. CDR3 amino acids: CAISAAGGPSNTGELFF. CDR3 sequence (DNA): TGTGCCATCAGTGCCGCGGGAGGACCCTCGAACACCGGGGAGCTGTTTTTT.

The CDR3 protein is CAWGPVEQFF. In DNA form, the CDR3 reads TGTGCCTGGGGCCCGGTAGAGCAGTTCTTC. The chain employs TRBV30 and TRBJ2-1; no definite D call. This CDR3 comprises 10 residues. With 5 bases removed from V and 10 bases from J, the gap between germline ends came to 9 bases. Germline values: CDR1 GTSNPN, CDR2 SVGIG (reference sequence). The variable domain in full, completed from reference TRBV30 and TRBJ2-1, reads SQTIHQWPATLVQPVGSPLSLECTVEGTSNPNLYWYRQAAGRGLQLLFYSVGIGQISSEVPQNLSASRPQDRQFILSSKKLLLSDSGFYLCAWGPVEQFFGPGTRLTVL.

The rearrangement joins TRBV27 to TRBJ2-1; D remains unclear. The CDR3 spans 13 residues. Germline V gives CDR1 MNHEY, CDR2 SMNVEV (reference sequence). Trimming removed 5 bases from V and 4 bases from J, with 9 bases in between. CDR3 amino acids: CASSPDGYNEQFF. As DNA, the CDR3 is TGTGCCAGCAGTCCCGACGGGTACAATGAGCAGTTCTTC.

The chain combines TRBV11-2 with TRBJ2-7; 11 bases agree with TRBD1. There are 15 residues in the CDR3. CDR1 is SGHAT and CDR2 is FQNNGV in the germline V gene. The V gene end was trimmed by 3 bases and the J gene end by 3 bases; junction bases not matched to a gene: 4. As DNA, the CDR3 is TGTGCCAGCAGCTTCTCCGGGACAGGGGGCTACGAGCAGTACTTC. Its translation: CASSFSGTGGYEQYF.